This TCR beta chain was found in a study of control samples from healthy donors and cancer patients. Clones were read by immunoSEQ multiplex PCR, and TCRdb kept only the in-frame ones, dropping some. Of tens of thousands of clones in the sample, about 88% are singletons; the top ten hold about 1.3%. The CDR3 extends over 17 amino acids. Trimming at V came to 0 bases and at J to 0 bases, leaving 5 bases not matched to a gene. From germline, CDR1 is MNHEY and CDR2 SVGEGT. The chain recombines TRBV6-2 or TRBV6-3 with TRBJ2-7; 10 positions match TRBD1. The receptor comes from a woman in her fifties or sixties in good health. Sequenced input: blood. CDR3 sequence (DNA): TGTGCCAGCAGTTACTCTTGGACAGGGGGTAACTCCTACGAGCAGTACTTC. As protein: CASSYSWTGGNSYEQYF.